A selection of T cell receptor beta chains follows, all from one sample in a study of post-analysis software for immune sequencing data. TCRdb reprocessed the PCR reads with MiXCR, giving one entry per CDR3 protein. The sample records around 180,000 distinct CDR3 sequences, around 30% being singletons. The sequencing sample was made of blood. Source of these receptors: a girl between 10 and 17 years old with multiple sclerosis. Each CDR3 is given with its conserved first and last residue. The D gene is left open where the match is weak. For some rows the clone size is stated as once, few or many, or as a class when expanded; others skip it.

V,size,J,D,DNA,CDR3
TRBV19,few,TRBJ2-7,TRBD1,TGTGCCAGTAGTGTCGGGACAGGGAAAAATCGCGAGCAGTACTTC,CASSVGTGKNREQYF
TRBV6-5,NA,TRBJ1-1,NA,TGTGCCAGCAGTTACCCCGGTCCCGGATATAAGAACACTGAAGCTTTCTTT,CASSYPGPGYKNTEAFF
TRBV20-1,few,TRBJ1-2,NA,TGCAGTGCTCCTGGGCCCTCGTCGGGGAAGGATGACTACACCTTC,CSAPGPSSGKDDYTF
TRBV29-1,NA,TRBJ1-1,NA,TGCAGCGTTGAACGGCAAATGAGCGATGAAGCTTTCTTT,CSVERQMSDEAFF
TRBV4-2,few,TRBJ2-3,NA,TGTGCCAGCAGCCAAGATTATAGCGGTCACCCGGCAGATACGCAGTATTTT,CASSQDYSGHPADTQYF
TRBV20-1,NA,TRBJ2-7,NA,TGCAGTGCTAGAGACACCAATAGCGTCTACTCCTACAATGAGCAGTACTTC,CSARDTNSVYSYNEQYF
TRBV6-1,NA,TRBJ2-5,TRBD2,TGTGCCAGCAGCCAAGGGGTAGCGGGAGCCCTAACAGAGACCCAGTACTTC,CASSQGVAGALTETQYF
TRBV12-3/TRBV12-4,NA,TRBJ2-3,NA,TGTGCCAGCAGTTTCGCGGGCCTCACAGATACGCAGTATTTT,CASSFAGLTDTQYF
TRBV14,NA,TRBJ1-1,NA,TGTGCCAGCCAGGGGCGGCAGGGAGTAACTGAAGCTTTCTTT,CASQGRQGVTEAFF
TRBV20-1,many,TRBJ2-1,NA,TGCAGTGGAGCGAGTCCCTACAATGAGCAGTTCTTC,CSGASPYNEQFF
TRBV19,NA,TRBJ2-2,TRBD1,TGTGCCAGCATTCCGGGACAGGGGGCCACCGGGGAGCTGTTTTTT,CASIPGQGATGELFF
TRBV14,NA,TRBJ2-3,TRBD2,TGTGCCAGCAGCCAAGAAGACCCGGGACTAGATTGGGTTTATACGCAGTATTTT,CASSQEDPGLDWVYTQYF
TRBV6-1,NA,TRBJ2-7,NA,TGTGCCAGCAGTGAATCTCGGGGTTGGGGGTACGAGCAGTACTTC,CASSESRGWGYEQYF
TRBV20-1,many,TRBJ2-7,NA,TGCAGTGCTAAACGAACCTACGAGCAGTACTTC,CSAKRTYEQYF
TRBV4-1,few,TRBJ2-5,NA,TGCGCCAGCAGCCAAGCTGGTAGTGATGAGGAGACCCAGTACTTC,CASSQAGSDEETQYF
TRBV7-2,NA,TRBJ2-7,NA,TGTGCCAGCAGCTTAGAGTCCGGAACCTACGAGCAGTACTTC,CASSLESGTYEQYF
TRBV14,few,TRBJ1-5,NA,TGTGCCAGCAGCCTCCCGATCTCCGGGACGCCTCGTAGCAATCAGCCCCAGCATTTT,CASSLPISGTPRSNQPQHF
TRBV5-1,NA,TRBJ1-1,TRBD1,TGCGCCAGCCGAAATACCGGGACCCCAGGGGGAGCTTTCTTT,CASRNTGTPGGAFF
TRBV6-5,NA,TRBJ2-3,NA,TGTGCCAGCAGTCCAAAGCGGGTGAGGTTGTCCGAGGGGCAGTATTTT,CASSPKRVRLSEGQYF
TRBV12-3/TRBV12-4,NA,TRBJ1-2,NA,TGTGCCAGCAGTTTACTACCCCGACGGGGGGCAGTATATGGCTACACCTTC,CASSLLPRRGAVYGYTF
TRBV7-2,NA,TRBJ1-2,NA,TGTGCCAGCAGCCGACCTAAACGGGGAGTCTCTTTTAACTATGGCTACACCTTC,CASSRPKRGVSFNYGYTF
TRBV6-5,NA,TRBJ2-3,NA,TGTGCCAGCAGTTACTCGCCAGCCCACACAGATACGCAGTATTTT,CASSYSPAHTDTQYF
TRBV5-6,few,TRBJ1-1,NA,TGTGCCAGCAGCAGGGACTCCGGGAACACTGAAGCTTTCTTT,CASSRDSGNTEAFF
TRBV5-1,few,TRBJ1-2,TRBD1,TGCGCCAGCAGCTTGGAGGGGACAGGGCTCGGCTACACCTTC,CASSLEGTGLGYTF
TRBV27,many,TRBJ2-5,TRBD2,TGTGCCAGCATGGGATTTAAGCGCGGACTAGCGGGAGAAGAGACCCAGTACTTC,CASMGFKRGLAGEETQYF
TRBV4-1,NA,TRBJ2-2,NA,TGCGCCAGCAGCTTCGCCGCTAGTCGCAATCCTTTCGGGGAGCTGTTTTTT,CASSFAASRNPFGELFF
TRBV7-8,many,TRBJ2-1,NA,TGTGCCAGCAGCTCGCCCCAACAGGGAAGTGGTGAGCAGTTCTTC,CASSSPQQGSGEQFF
TRBV5-1,many,TRBJ2-1,TRBD2,TGCGCCAGCAGCTTGAGGGGTCTAGCGGGAGGGTTCGATGAGCAGTTCTTC,CASSLRGLAGGFDEQFF
TRBV12-3/TRBV12-4,few,TRBJ1-1,NA,TGTGCCAGCAGTTTACCCCGGGACCTTCGGAGGAACACTGAAGCTTTCTTT,CASSLPRDLRRNTEAFF
TRBV5-1,NA,TRBJ1-2,NA,TGCGCCAGCAGCCCCACCGACAGCTATGGCTACACCTTC,CASSPTDSYGYTF
TRBV28,NA,TRBJ2-2,NA,TGTGCCAGCACGGTTACCGGGGAGCTGTTTTTT,CASTVTGELFF
TRBV5-1,NA,TRBJ2-1,NA,TGCGCCAGCAGCTTGGGCTCTAGTGGGAGGTACAATGAGCAGTTCTTC,CASSLGSSGRYNEQFF
TRBV20-1,NA,TRBJ1-1,NA,TGCAGTGGGCTTCTAGGGGGTGAAGCTTTCTTT,CSGLLGGEAFF
TRBV7-9,few,TRBJ1-1,NA,TGTGCCAGCAGCAAACAGGAATTGGACACTGAAGCTTTCTTT,CASSKQELDTEAFF
TRBV9,NA,TRBJ1-5,TRBD1,TGTGCCAGCAGCGAGGGGACAGACCATTGGCCGGGGCGGCCCCAGCATTTT,CASSEGTDHWPGRPQHF
TRBV20-1,NA,TRBJ2-7,TRBD2,TGCAGTGCTAGTCCCGCAGGGACTAGCGGGAGGGCCCTCTACGAGCAGTACTTC,CSASPAGTSGRALYEQYF
TRBV7-9,NA,TRBJ1-2,TRBD1,TGTGCCAGCAGCTTTAGCATTACAGGGGGCGCGGACTATGGCTACACCTTC,CASSFSITGGADYGYTF
TRBV27,many,TRBJ2-7,NA,TGTGCCAGCAGTCCCCAGGGACATAGCTCCTACGAGCAGTACTTC,CASSPQGHSSYEQYF
TRBV12-3/TRBV12-4,NA,TRBJ2-5,NA,TGTGCCAGCAGGCGACAGGTAGTGGGTGAGCAGTACTTC,CASRRQVVGEQYF
TRBV12-3/TRBV12-4,few,TRBJ1-2,TRBD1,TGTGCCAGCAACCGAGGGTACGGACAGGGCGGCTACACCTTC,CASNRGYGQGGYTF
TRBV20-1,many,TRBJ2-1,NA,TGCAGTGCTAGTAGTGGGGTGGCCCATGGGTACAATGAGCAGTTCTTC,CSASSGVAHGYNEQFF
TRBV10-3,many,TRBJ2-5,TRBD1,TGTGCCATCAGTGTAGGGACAGGGAGGGAGACCCAGTACTTC,CAISVGTGRETQYF
TRBV27,many,TRBJ2-6,NA,TGTGCCAGCAGCCCGTGGGGGGCCAACGTCCTGACTTTC,CASSPWGANVLTF
TRBV2,many,TRBJ1-2,NA,TGTGCCAGCAACAGACCTAACTATGGCTACACCTTC,CASNRPNYGYTF
TRBV12-3/TRBV12-4,NA,TRBJ1-2,NA,TGTGCCAGCAGCTCACCGGCAGGGAATGACTATGGCTACACCTTC,CASSSPAGNDYGYTF
TRBV6-6,many,TRBJ2-7,TRBD2,TGTGCCAGCGGAGCGGGGATTGACTACGAGCAGTACTTC,CASGAGIDYEQYF
TRBV18,many,TRBJ2-7,TRBD1,TGTGCCAGCTCACCCCCGGGACAGGGAGGTCCCGAGCAGTACTTC,CASSPPGQGGPEQYF
TRBV10-3,many,TRBJ2-1,TRBD2,TGCGACACTAGCGGTAGGGGCTCCTACAATGAGCAGTTCTTC,CDTSGRGSYNEQFF
TRBV3-1,NA,TRBJ2-1,NA,TGTGCCAGCAGCCAAGGTACGTGGGAGCAGTTCTTC,CASSQGTWEQFF
TRBV4-1,NA,TRBJ1-1,NA,TGCGCCAGCAGCCAAGTAAGGGGAGGGATCACTGAAGCTTTCTTT,CASSQVRGGITEAFF
TRBV7-8,NA,TRBJ1-1,NA,TGTGCCAGCAGCTTAGAAGGCAGCCCCCCGACTGAAGCTTTCTTT,CASSLEGSPPTEAFF
TRBV7-2,NA,TRBJ2-1,TRBD2,TGTGCCAGCAGCTTAGCGGCTAGCGGGAGCCGGGAGCAGTTCTTC,CASSLAASGSREQFF
TRBV20-1,many,TRBJ2-1,TRBD2,TGCAGTGCAAGGTCGACTAGCGGGGGTGAGCAGTTCTTC,CSARSTSGGEQFF
TRBV4-2,once,TRBJ2-7,NA,TGTGCCAGCAGCCAAGTGGGTGAGAGACTAGTTCACGAGCAGTACTTC,CASSQVGERLVHEQYF
TRBV5-1,many,TRBJ2-3,NA,TGCGCCAGCAGCTTCGACGGACAAACAGATACGCAGTATTTT,CASSFDGQTDTQYF
TRBV6-6,NA,TRBJ2-2,NA,TGTGCCAGCAGTTACAACGGGGAGCTGTTTTTT,CASSYNGELFF
TRBV7-9,many,TRBJ2-3,TRBD2,TGTGCCAGCAGCTTAGAGAGGACGGGAGGGAGCACAGATACGCAGTATTTT,CASSLERTGGSTDTQYF
TRBV20-1,NA,TRBJ1-5,NA,TGCAGTGCTAGGAGTATCATTGATCAGCCCCAGCATTTT,CSARSIIDQPQHF
TRBV7-9,NA,TRBJ2-3,TRBD2,TGTGCCAGCAGCTTATTTGCGGGAGGGCCAACAGATACGCAGTATTTT,CASSLFAGGPTDTQYF
TRBV6-2/TRBV6-3,few,TRBJ1-4,NA,TGTGCCAGCAGGCCCTCCGGTGAGGAAAAACTGTTTTTT,CASRPSGEEKLFF